These 14 T cell receptor beta chains were all obtained from the same sample, sequenced in a study of CD4 T cells in relation to SARS-CoV-2 and coronaviruses. These receptors' targets are unknown. TCRdb's table, derived via immunoSEQ multiplex PCR, lists solely in-frame clones and lacks some. Of roughly 25,000 clones in the sample, approximately 80% were seen once. The unexposed donors gave CD4+ T cells in 2011-2018, prior to COVID-19. Isolation of CD4+ T cells took place after around eleven days in culture. Sequencing was performed on CD4+ T cells from PBMCs, cultured in vitro. The receptors were sampled from a human donor in good health.

CDR3 sequence (DNA): TGTGCCCGGGACAGACTGAACACTGAAGCTTTCTTT. Residues: CARDRLNTEAFF. This chain uses TRBV30 with TRBJ1-1; 7 nucleotides agree with TRBD1. V lost 8 bases and J lost 0; bases outside the gene matches: 3. The CDR3 consists of 12 residues. Per the germline V gene, CDR1 is GTSNPN and CDR2 is SVGIG (reference sequence).

This rearrangement joins TRBV7-9 to TRBJ1-4, with 9 positions matching TRBD1. CDR1 and CDR2 from the germline V gene are SEHNR and FQNEAQ (reference sequence). The CDR3 covers 16 residues. Germline trimming cut 4 bases from V and 8 bases from J; bases unmatched to any gene: 11. CDR3 loop: CASSSSGTGLLEKLFF. Here the CDR3 DNA reads TGTGCCAGCAGCTCGTCCGGGACAGGGCTGTTAGAAAAACTGTTTTTT.

The chain employs TRBV20-1 and TRBJ2-7; D is perhaps TRBD2 (7 bases). The V and J ends lost 3 bases and 3 bases respectively, with 15 bases between them. The V gene's germline CDR1 is DFQATT and CDR2 SNEGSKA (reference sequence). This CDR3 region has 14 residues. The CDR3 DNA is TGCAGTGCTAGTGGCGGGGGCAGTATCTACGAGCAGTACTTC. This gives the protein CSASGGGSIYEQYF.

The rearrangement joins TRBV18 to TRBJ1-1, with D hard to call. The germline V and J ends were trimmed by 0 bases and 1 base, with 6 bases remaining between them. Germline-derived CDR1 and CDR2 are KGHSH and LQKENI. The CDR3 has 14 residues. Here the CDR3 reads CASSPPGGNTEAFF. CDR3 nucleotide sequence: TGTGCCAGCTCACCACCAGGAGGGAACACTGAAGCTTTCTTT.

This clone appeared once. This rearrangement joins TRBV3-1 (or the pseudogene TRBV3-2) to TRBJ1-1, with 8 bases fitting TRBD1. This CDR3 contains 18 residues. Germline CDR1 reads LGHDT; CDR2 reads YNNKEL (reference sequence). The ends lost 0 bases at V and 4 bases at J; junction bases unmatched: 13. Here the CDR3 DNA reads TGTGCCAGCAGCCAAGATTGGCAGGGGGCGGAAGGGTTCACTGAAGCTTTCTTT. Its translation is CASSQDWQGAEGFTEAFF.

The genes are TRBV9 and TRBJ2-5, with 10 bases that match TRBD1. The germline V gene has CDR1 SGDLS and CDR2 YYNGEE. V lost 3 bases, J lost 7 bases, and 12 bases stayed unmatched. This CDR3 region has 16 residues. CDR3 sequence: CASSELPGQGSGTQYF. The DNA of the CDR3 is TGTGCCAGCAGCGAACTGCCGGGACAGGGGAGTGGGACCCAGTACTTC.

The chain combines TRBV6-2 or TRBV6-3 with TRBJ1-6; D is unresolved. CDR1 and CDR2 from the germline V gene are MNHEY and SVGEGT. The CDR3 is 12 amino acids. Trimming cost V 4 bases and J 5 bases, with 3 bases left between them. In nucleotides, the CDR3 is TGTGCCAGCAGTTGGGATAATTCACCCCTCCACTTT. Its protein is CASSWDNSPLHF.

The chain links TRBV7-8 to TRBJ2-5; D not resolved. Per the germline V gene, CDR1 is SGHVS and CDR2 is FQNEAQ. V lost 7 bases and J lost 3, with 18 bases in between. The CDR3 covers 15 residues. The CDR3 nucleotides read TGTGCCAGCAATCTCGCTCCCCAAGTCAAAGAGACCCAGTACTTC. Its translation is CASNLAPQVKETQYF.

The chain is built from TRBV9 and TRBJ1-2; 10 bases match TRBD1. V shed 0 bases and J 4 bases; nucleotides not matched to a gene: 6. Germline loops: CDR1 SGDLS, CDR2 YYNGEE. This CDR3 contains 16 residues. The CDR3 DNA sequence: TGTGCCAGCAGCGTAGGGACAGGGGGTGGGAGCTATGGCTACACCTTC. Protein sequence: CASSVGTGGGSYGYTF.

The V gene is TRBV6-5, the J gene TRBJ2-2; D is undetermined. Germline V CDR1 and CDR2: MNHEY, SVGAGI. This CDR3 is 15 amino acids long. V lost 1 base, J lost 4 bases, and 10 bases lay in between. CDR3: CASSYFPSPTGELFF. The CDR3 nucleotides read TGTGCCAGCAGTTACTTTCCGTCTCCCACCGGGGAGCTGTTTTTT.

The gene calls are TRBV24-1 and TRBJ2-7; 8 bases align to TRBD1. Germline V gene data show CDR1 as KGHDR and CDR2 as SFDVKD. The CDR3 consists of 16 residues. V lost 2 bases to trimming and J lost 5 bases; unmatched junction nucleotides: 10. The CDR3 sequence is CATSDSAPGGQDEQYF. CDR3 DNA: TGTGCCACCAGTGATTCGGCCCCAGGGGGCCAGGACGAGCAGTACTTC.

This clone showed up just once. The chain couples TRBV30 to TRBJ1-5; maybe TRBD1 (5 bases). Germline CDR1 and CDR2: GTSNPN and SVGIG (reference sequence). The CDR3 is 14 amino acids. V gave up 3 bases and J gave up 2 bases, with 11 bases separating them. CDR3 region: CAWSAGKRNQPQHF. The CDR3 nucleotides are TGTGCCTGGAGCGCAGGGAAGCGCAATCAGCCCCAGCATTTT.

The V call is TRBV9, the J call TRBJ2-2; 10 nucleotides match TRBD1. Germline V gene data show CDR1 as SGDLS and CDR2 as YYNGEE. The J segment lost 4 bases and the V segment lost 0 bases, leaving 9 bases of the junction unmatched. CDR3 length: 18 amino acids. CDR3 in amino acids: CASSVVRSGTGVTGELFF. CDR3 DNA sequence: TGTGCCAGCAGCGTAGTACGGAGCGGGACAGGGGTCACCGGGGAGCTGTTTTTT.

The chain couples TRBV11-2 to TRBJ1-1; possibly TRBD1 for D (5 bases). Trimming removed 4 bases at V and 1 base at J, with 10 bases between. There are 14 residues in the CDR3. CDR1 and CDR2 from the germline V gene are SGHAT and FQNNGV. The CDR3 DNA reads TGTGCCAGCAGCTCGGGGACTGCGAACACTGAAGCTTTCTTT. The encoded protein is CASSSGTANTEAFF.